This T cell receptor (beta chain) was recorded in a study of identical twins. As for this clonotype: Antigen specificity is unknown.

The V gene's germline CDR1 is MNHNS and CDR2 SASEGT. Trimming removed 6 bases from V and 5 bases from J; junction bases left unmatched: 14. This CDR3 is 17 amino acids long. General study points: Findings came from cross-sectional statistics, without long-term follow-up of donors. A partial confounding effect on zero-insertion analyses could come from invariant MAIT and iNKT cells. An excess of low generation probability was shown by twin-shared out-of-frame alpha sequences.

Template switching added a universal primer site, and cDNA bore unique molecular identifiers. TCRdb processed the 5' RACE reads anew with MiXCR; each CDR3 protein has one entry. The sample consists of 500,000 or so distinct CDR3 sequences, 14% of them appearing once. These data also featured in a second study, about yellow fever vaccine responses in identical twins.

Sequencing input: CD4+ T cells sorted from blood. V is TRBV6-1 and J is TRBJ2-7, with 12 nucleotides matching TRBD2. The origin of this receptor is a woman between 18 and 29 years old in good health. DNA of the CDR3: TGTGCCAGCAGCCACCCCAAGACTAGCGGGAGTTTCCACGAGCAGTACTTC. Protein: CASSHPKTSGSFHEQYF.